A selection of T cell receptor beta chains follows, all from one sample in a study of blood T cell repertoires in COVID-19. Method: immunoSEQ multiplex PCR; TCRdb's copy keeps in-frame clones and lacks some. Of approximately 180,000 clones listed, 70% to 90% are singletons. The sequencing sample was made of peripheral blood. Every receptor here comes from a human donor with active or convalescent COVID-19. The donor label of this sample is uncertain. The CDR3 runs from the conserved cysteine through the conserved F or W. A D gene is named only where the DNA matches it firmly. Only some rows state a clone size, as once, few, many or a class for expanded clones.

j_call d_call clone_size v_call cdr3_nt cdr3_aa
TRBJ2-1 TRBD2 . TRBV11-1 TGTGCCAGCAGCTTAAGCGGGAGGTTAGTCTACAATGAGCAGTTCTTC CASSLSGRLVYNEQFF
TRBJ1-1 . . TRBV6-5 TGTGCCAGCAGCTTCGGGATCCCCATGAACACTGAAGCTTTCTTT CASSFGIPMNTEAFF
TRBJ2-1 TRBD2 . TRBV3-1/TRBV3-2 TGTGCCAGCAGCCGCAGGAGCGGGAGGGCCTCCAATGAGCAGTTCTTC CASSRRSGRASNEQFF
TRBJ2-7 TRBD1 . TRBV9 TGTGCCAGCAGCCCCCGACAGGGGCCGCGCGACGAGCAGTACTTC CASSPRQGPRDEQYF
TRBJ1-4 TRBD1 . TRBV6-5 TGTGCCAGCAGTTCGGGACAGGGACCGGTAAAACTGTTTTTT CASSSGQGPVKLFF
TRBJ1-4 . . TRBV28 TGTGCCTGCGGACAGAATGAAAAACTGTTTTTT CACGQNEKLFF
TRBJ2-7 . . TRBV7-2 TGTGCCAGCAGCTTAGTTGGACTGAACTCCTACGAGCAGTACTTC CASSLVGLNSYEQYF
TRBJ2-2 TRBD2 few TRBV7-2 TGTGCCAGCAGCTTACTAGCGGGGGACACCGGGGAGCTGTTTTTT CASSLLAGDTGELFF
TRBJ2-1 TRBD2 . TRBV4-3 TGCGCCAGCAGCCAGGGTAACGGGGGGGACAATGAGCAGTTCTTC CASSQGNGGDNEQFF
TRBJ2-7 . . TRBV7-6 TGTGCCAGCAGCTTAGAGGGACGGACCGGACAGCCCTACGAGCAGTACTTC CASSLEGRTGQPYEQYF
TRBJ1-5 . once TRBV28 TGTGCCACCGATGACAGCGCTCCCAATCAGCCCCAGCATTTT CATDDSAPNQPQHF
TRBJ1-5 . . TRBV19 TGTGCCAGTAGTACCGGGACAAAACAGCCCCAGCATTTT CASSTGTKQPQHF
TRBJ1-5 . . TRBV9 TGTGCCAGCAGCGTGGGACACTCGAATCAGCCCCAGCATTTT CASSVGHSNQPQHF
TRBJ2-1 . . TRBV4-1 TGCGCCAGCAGCGTCCCTGGCGGCGGGGTGGGTCGCAATGAGCAGTTCTTC CASSVPGGGVGRNEQFF
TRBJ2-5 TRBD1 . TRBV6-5 TGTGCCAGCAGCTTACCAGGGACAGGGCAAGAGACCCAGTACTTC CASSLPGTGQETQYF
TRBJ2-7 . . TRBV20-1 TGCAGTGCCGCGGGGACCTACGAGCAGTACTTC CSAAGTYEQYF
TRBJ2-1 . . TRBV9 TGTGCCAGAAAAAACAACGGGGGAAACAATGAGCAGTTCTTC CARKNNGGNNEQFF
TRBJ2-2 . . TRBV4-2 TGTGCCAGCAGGGCCTTAAGGGAGCTGTTTTTT CASRALRELFF
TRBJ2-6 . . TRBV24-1 TGTGCCACCAGTGAAACGTACGGGGTTGGGGCCAACGTCCTGACTTTC CATSETYGVGANVLTF
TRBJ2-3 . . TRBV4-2 TGTGCCAGCAGCCCCCAAGGGCAGGGTAGCACAGATACGCAGTATTTT CASSPQGQGSTDTQYF
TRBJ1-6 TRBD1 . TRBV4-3 TGCGCCAGCAGCCCGAAGGACAGGGGCGGTTCACCCCTCCACTTT CASSPKDRGGSPLHF
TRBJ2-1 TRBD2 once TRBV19 TGTGCCAGTAGTTCCCCGGTTAGCGGGGCCCACAATGAGCAGTTCTTC CASSSPVSGAHNEQFF
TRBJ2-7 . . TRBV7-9 TGTGCCAGCAGCTTGAGCCAGGGGATCTACGAGCAGTACTTC CASSLSQGIYEQYF
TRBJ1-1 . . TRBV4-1 TGCGCCAGCAGCTATAGCGGAACTTGGGGGGGCACTGAAGCTTTCTTT CASSYSGTWGGTEAFF
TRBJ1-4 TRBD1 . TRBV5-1 TGCGCCAGCAGCTTAAACAGGAGGGGGCGGAATGAAAAACTGTTTTTT CASSLNRRGRNEKLFF
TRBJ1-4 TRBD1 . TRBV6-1 TGTGCCAGCAGTGAAAGGAGGACAGGGGGCACTACTAATGAAAAACTGTTTTTT CASSERRTGGTTNEKLFF
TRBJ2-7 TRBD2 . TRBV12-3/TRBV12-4 TGTGCCAGCAGTTTGGGGAGGGGCGAGCAGTACTTC CASSLGRGEQYF
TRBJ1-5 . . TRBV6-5 TGTGCCAGCAGTTATAGGGGGGGCCAGCCCCAGCATTTT CASSYRGGQPQHF
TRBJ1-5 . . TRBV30 TGTGCCTGGAGTGTTCGGTCCAATCAGCCCCAGCATTTT CAWSVRSNQPQHF
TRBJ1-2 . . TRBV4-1 TGCGCCAGCAGCCAAGGGCGAGACAGCCATTATGGCTACACCTTC CASSQGRDSHYGYTF
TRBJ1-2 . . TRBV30 TGTGCCTGGAGTGTATCTGCAGGGGTTAACTATGGCTACACCTTC CAWSVSAGVNYGYTF
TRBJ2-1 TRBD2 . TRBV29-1 TGCAGCGTTGCGAACTGGCGGGACGCTCGGACTAGCGGGAGGTCCTACAATGAGCAGTTCTTC CSVANWRDARTSGRSYNEQFF
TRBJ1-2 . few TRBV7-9 TGTGCCAGCAGCTTAGGGACAGTCTTGAGAGGCTACACCTTC CASSLGTVLRGYTF